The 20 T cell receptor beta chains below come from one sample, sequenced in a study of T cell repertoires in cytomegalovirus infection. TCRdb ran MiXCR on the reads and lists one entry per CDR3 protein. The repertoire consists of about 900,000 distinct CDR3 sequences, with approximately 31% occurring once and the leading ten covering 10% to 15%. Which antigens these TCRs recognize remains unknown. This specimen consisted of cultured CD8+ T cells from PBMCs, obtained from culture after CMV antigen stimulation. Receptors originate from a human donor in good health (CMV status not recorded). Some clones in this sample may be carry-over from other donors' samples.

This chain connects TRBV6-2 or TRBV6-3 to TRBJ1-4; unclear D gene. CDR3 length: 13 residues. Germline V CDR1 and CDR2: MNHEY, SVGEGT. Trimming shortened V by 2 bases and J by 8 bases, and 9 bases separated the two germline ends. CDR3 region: CASSYGHNEKLFF. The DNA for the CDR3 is TGTGCCAGCAGTTACGGGCATAACGAAAAACTGTTTTTT.

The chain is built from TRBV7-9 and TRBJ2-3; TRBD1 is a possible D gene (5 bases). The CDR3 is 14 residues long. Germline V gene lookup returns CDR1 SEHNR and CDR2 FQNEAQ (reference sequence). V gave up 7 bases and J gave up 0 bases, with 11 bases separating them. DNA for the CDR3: TGTGCCAGCAATCAGGGTTCTAGCACAGATACGCAGTATTTT. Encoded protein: CASNQGSSTDTQYF.

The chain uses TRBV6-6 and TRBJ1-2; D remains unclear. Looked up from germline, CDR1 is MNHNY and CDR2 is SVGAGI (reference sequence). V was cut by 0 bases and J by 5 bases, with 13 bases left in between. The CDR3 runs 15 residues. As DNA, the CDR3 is TGTGCCAGCAGTTACTCCGGTGCGGGTAGTTATGGCTACACCTTC. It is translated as CASSYSGAGSYGYTF.

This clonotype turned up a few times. CDR3 DNA sequence: TGTGCCACCTCACTAGGACTAGCGGGGGGCGAAGAGACCCAGTACTTC. Its protein product is CATSLGLAGGEETQYF. The chain couples TRBV12-3 or TRBV12-4 to TRBJ2-5, with 14 bases aligning to TRBD2. This CDR3 contains 16 residues. The ends lost 10 bases at V and 3 bases at J; junction bases unmatched: 10.

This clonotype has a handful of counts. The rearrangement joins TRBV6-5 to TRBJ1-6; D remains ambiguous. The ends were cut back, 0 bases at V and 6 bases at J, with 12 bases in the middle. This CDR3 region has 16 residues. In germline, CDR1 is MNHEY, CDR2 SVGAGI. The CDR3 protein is CASSYSIIMGNSPLHF. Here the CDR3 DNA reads TGTGCCAGCAGTTACTCGATTATAATGGGTAATTCACCCCTCCACTTT.

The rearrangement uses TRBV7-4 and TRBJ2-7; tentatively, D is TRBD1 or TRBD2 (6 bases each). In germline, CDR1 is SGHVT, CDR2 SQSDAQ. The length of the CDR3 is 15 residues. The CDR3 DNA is TGTGTCAGCAGCCAAGATAAGAGGGGGGCCTACGAGCAGTACGTC. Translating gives CVSSQDKRGAYEQYV.

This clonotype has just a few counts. The CDR3 bases are TGTGCCAGCAGCCAACGTAGGGACAGGGAGAGGAATACGCAGTATTTT. Translated, it gives CASSQRRDRERNTQYF. The chain links TRBV7-9 to TRBJ2-3; 9 bases align to TRBD1. The CDR3 is 16 residues long. Germline trimming cut 5 bases from V and 7 bases from J; bases unmatched to any gene: 13. The germline CDR1 and CDR2 sequences are SEHNR and FQNEAQ (reference sequence).

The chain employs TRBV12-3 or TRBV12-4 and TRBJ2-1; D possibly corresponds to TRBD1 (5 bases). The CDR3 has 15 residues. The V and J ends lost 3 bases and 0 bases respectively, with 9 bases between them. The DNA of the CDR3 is TGTGCCAGCAGTTTGCCAGGGTTCTCCTACAATGAGCAGTTCTTC. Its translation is CASSLPGFSYNEQFF.

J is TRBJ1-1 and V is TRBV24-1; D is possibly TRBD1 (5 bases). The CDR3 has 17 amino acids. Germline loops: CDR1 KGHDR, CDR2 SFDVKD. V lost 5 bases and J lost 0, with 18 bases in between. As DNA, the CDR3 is TGTGCCACCAGTGGTCAGGGTTCGTCGACTATGAACACTGAAGCTTTCTTT. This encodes CATSGQGSSTMNTEAFF.

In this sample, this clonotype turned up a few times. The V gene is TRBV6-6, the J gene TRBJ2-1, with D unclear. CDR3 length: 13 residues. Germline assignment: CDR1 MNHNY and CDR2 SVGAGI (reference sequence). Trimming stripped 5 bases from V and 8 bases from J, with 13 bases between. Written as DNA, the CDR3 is TGTGCCAGCAGTGAGTGGGGAAGCGATGAGCAGTTCTTC. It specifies CASSEWGSDEQFF.

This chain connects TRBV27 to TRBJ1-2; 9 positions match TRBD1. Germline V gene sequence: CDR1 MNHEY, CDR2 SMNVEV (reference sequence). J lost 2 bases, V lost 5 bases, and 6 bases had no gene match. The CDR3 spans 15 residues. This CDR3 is CASSPQGQGNYGYTF. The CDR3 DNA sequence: TGTGCCAGCAGTCCCCAGGGACAGGGAAACTATGGCTACACCTTC.

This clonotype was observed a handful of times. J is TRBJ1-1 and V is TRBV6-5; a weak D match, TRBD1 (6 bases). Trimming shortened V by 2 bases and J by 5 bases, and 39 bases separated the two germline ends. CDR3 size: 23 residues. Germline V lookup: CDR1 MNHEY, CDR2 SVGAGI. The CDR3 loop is CASSYDVKPRQGSEGGGGTEAFF. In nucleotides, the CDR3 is TGTGCCAGCAGTTACGACGTCAAGCCCCGCCAGGGGTCCGAGGGAGGAGGGGGGACTGAAGCTTTCTTT.

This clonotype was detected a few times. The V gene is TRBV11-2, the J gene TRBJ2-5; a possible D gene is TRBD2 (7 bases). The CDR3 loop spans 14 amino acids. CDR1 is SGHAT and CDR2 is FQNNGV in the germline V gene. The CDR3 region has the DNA TGTGCTACCCAAGGGGGGGGGTACCAAGAGACCCAGTACTTC. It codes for CATQGGGYQETQYF.

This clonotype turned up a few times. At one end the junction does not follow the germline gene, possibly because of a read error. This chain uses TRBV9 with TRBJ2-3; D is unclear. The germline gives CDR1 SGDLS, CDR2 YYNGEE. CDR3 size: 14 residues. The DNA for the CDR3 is TGTGCCAGCACCGTAGGGCTTAGCACAGATACGCAGTATTTT. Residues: CASTVGLSTDTQYF.

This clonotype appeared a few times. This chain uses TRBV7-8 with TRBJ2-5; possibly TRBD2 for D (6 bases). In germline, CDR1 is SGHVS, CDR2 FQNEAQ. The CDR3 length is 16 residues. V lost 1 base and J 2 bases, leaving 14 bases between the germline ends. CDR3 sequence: CASSLVAPGEQETQYF. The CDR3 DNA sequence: TGTGCCAGCAGCTTAGTTGCCCCGGGGGAGCAAGAGACCCAGTACTTC.

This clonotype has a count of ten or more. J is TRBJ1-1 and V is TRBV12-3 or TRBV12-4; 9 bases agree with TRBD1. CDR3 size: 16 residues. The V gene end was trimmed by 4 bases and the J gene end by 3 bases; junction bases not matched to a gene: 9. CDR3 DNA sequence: TGTGCCAGCAGTTCAGGGACAGGGAGAGGGTACACTGAAGCTTTCTTT. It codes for CASSSGTGRGYTEAFF.

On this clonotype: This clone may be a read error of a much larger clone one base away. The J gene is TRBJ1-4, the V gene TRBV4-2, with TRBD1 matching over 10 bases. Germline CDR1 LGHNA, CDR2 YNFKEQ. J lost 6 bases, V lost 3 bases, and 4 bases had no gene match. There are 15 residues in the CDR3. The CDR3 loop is CASSQPGQGYEKLFF. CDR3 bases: TGTGCCAGCAGCCAGCCGGGACAGGGGTATGAAAAACTGTTTTTT.

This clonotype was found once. For the CDR3, the DNA is TGTGCCAGCAGCTCACCGGGACAGTCGCCCCATGAGCAGTTCTTC. Translating gives CASSSPGQSPHEQFF. This rearrangement joins TRBV5-6 to TRBJ2-1, with 7 bases lining up with TRBD1. V gave up 3 bases and J gave up 8 bases; unmatched junction bases: 11. The CDR3 runs to 15 residues. CDR1 is SGHDT, CDR2 YYEEEE, per germline. The full variable domain, in which reference TRBV5-6 and TRBJ2-1 provide the parts outside the CDR3, is DAGVTQSPTHLIKTRGQQVTLRCSPKSGHDTVSWYQQALGQGPQFIFQYYEEEERQRGNFPDRFSGHQFPNYSSELNVNALLLGDSALYLCASSSPGQSPHEQFFGPGTRLTVL.

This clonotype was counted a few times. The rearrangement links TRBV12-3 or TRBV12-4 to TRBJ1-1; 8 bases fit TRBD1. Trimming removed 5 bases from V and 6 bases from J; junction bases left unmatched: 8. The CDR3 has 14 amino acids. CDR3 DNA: TGTGCCAGCAGTGACCGGACAGGGATCGCTGAAGCTTTCTTT. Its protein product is CASSDRTGIAEAFF.

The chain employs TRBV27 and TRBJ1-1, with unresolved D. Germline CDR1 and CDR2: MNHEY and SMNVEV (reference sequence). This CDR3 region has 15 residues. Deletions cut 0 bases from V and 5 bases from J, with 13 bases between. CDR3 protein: CASSLSYTGSTEAFF. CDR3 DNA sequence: TGTGCCAGCAGTTTATCATATACGGGATCGACTGAAGCTTTCTTT.